The clone carrying this TCR beta chain occurred a few times. The antigen is undetermined. The data belong to a study of CD8 T cells in ankylosing spondylitis. General study findings and limits: Made up of eight or nine highly homologous variants, a TCR beta motif appeared characteristic of ankylosing spondylitis blood.

Germline trimming cut 3 bases from V and 9 bases from J; bases unmatched to any gene: 11. Germline CDR1 PRHDT, CDR2 FYEKMQ (reference sequence). The length of the CDR3 is 16 residues. Each CDR3 protein is one row after TCRdb ran MiXCR on the 5' RACE reads. The profile shows just under 550,000 distinct CDR3 sequences, about 13% of them singletons. The sequence came from a male donor with ankylosing spondylitis. Sequencing was done on a sample of blood, either unsorted or a sorted T cell fraction (not recorded which). This chain uses TRBV13 with TRBJ2-7; 13 bases agree with TRBD2. The chain's CDR3 is CASSLGTSGRASWQYF. In nucleotides, the CDR3 is TGTGCCAGCAGCTTGGGCACTAGCGGGAGGGCCTCATGGCAGTACTTC.